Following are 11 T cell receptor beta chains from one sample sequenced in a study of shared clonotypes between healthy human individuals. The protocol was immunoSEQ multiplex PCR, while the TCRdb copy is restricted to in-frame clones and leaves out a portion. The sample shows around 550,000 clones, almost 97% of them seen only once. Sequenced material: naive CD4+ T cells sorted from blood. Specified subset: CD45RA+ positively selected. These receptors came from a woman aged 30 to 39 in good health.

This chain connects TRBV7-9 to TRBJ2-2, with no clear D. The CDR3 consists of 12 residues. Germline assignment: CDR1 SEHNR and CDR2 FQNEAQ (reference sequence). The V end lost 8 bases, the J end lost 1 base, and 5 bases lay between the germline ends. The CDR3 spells CASRQNTGELFF. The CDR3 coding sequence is TGTGCCAGCCGGCAGAACACCGGGGAGCTGTTTTTT.

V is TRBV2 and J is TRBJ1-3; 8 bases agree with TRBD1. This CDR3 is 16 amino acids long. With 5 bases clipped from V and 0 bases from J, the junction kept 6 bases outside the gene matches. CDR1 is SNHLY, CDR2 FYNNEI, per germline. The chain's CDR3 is CASSFGQGRSGNTIYF. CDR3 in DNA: TGTGCCAGCAGTTTCGGACAGGGCCGCTCTGGAAACACCATATATTTT.

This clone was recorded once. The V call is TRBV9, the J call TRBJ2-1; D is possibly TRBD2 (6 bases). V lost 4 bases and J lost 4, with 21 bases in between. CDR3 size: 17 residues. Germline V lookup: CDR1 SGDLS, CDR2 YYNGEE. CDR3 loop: CASSPVRVGGVYNEQFF. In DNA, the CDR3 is TGTGCCAGCAGCCCAGTCCGGGTAGGCGGGGTATACAATGAGCAGTTCTTC.

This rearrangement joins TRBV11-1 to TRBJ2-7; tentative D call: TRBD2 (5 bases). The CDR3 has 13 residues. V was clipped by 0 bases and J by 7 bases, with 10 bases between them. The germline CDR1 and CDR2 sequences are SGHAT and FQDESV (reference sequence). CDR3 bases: TGTGCCAGCAGCTTAGCGGGGAGCCCAGAGCAGTACTTC. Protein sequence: CASSLAGSPEQYF.

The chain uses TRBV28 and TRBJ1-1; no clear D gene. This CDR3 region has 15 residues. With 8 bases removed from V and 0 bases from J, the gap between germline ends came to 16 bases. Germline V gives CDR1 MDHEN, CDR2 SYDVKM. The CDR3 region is CASCSGSSLNTEAFF. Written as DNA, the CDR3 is TGTGCCAGCTGTTCAGGTTCCAGTTTGAACACTGAAGCTTTCTTT.

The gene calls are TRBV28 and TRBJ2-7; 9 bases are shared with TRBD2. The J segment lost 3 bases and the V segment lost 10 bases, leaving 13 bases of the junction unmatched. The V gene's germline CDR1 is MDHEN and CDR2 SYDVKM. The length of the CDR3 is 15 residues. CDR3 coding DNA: TGTGCCACCGTCTCTGCGTCGACTAGCGGCTACGAGCAGTACTTC. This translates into CATVSASTSGYEQYF.

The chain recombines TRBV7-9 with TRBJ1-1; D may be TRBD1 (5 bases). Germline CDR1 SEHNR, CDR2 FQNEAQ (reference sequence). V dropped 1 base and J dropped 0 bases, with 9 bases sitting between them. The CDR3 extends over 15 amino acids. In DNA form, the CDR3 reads TGTGCCAGCAGCTTAGAGGGGTCCTTGAACACTGAAGCTTTCTTT. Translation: CASSLEGSLNTEAFF. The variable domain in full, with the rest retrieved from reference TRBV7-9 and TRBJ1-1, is DTGVSQNPRHKITKRGQNVTFRCDPISEHNRLYWYRQTLGQGPEFLTYFQNEAQLEKSRLLSDRFSAERPKGSFSTLEIQRTEQGDSAMYLCASSLEGSLNTEAFFGQGTRLTVV.

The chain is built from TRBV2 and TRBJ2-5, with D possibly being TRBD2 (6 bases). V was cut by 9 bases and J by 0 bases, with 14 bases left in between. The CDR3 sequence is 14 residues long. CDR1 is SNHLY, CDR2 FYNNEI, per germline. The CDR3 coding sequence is TGTGCCAGACTGACTAGAGAGTACCAAGAGACCCAGTACTTC. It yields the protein CARLTREYQETQYF. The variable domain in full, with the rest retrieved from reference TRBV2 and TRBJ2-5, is EPEVTQTPSHQVTQMGQEVILRCVPISNHLYFYWYRQILGQKVEFLVSFYNNEISEKSEIFDDQFSVERPDGSNFTLKIRSTKLEDSAMYFCARLTREYQETQYFGPGTRLLVL.

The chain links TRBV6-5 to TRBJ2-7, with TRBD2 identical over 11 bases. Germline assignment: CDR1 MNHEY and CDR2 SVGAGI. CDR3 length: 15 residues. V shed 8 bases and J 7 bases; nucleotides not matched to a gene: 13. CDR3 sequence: CASSGTSGRSGEQYF. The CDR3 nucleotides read TGTGCCAGCTCCGGTACTAGCGGGAGATCGGGGGAGCAGTACTTC.

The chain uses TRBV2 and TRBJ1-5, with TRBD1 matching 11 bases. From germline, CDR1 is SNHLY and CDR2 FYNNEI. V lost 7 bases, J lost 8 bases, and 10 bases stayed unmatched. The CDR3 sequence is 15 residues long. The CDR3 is CASTKDRGLMEPQHF. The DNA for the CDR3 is TGTGCCAGCACAAAGGACAGGGGGCTAATGGAGCCCCAGCATTTT.

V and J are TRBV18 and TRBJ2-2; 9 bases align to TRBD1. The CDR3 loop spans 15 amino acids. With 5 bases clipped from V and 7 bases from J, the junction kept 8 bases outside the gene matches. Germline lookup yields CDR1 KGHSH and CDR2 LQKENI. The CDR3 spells CASSTDRGGIGELFF. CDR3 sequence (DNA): TGTGCCAGCTCAACGGACAGGGGAGGAATCGGGGAGCTGTTTTTT.